The rows below give T cell receptor beta chains drawn from one sample of a study of patients and donors after allogeneic stem cell transplantation. TCRdb fed the RT-PCR reads into MiXCR, producing one record per CDR3 protein. The sample lists fewer than 500,000 distinct CDR3 sequences, about a sixth occurring once. The sequenced sample consisted of blood, either unsorted or a sorted T cell fraction (not recorded which). All receptors derive from a human donor who was either an allogeneic HSCT recipient or a stem cell or donor lymphocyte infusion donor (not recorded which). It is not recorded whose cells these are; they may come from a transplant donor. The CDR3 runs from the conserved cysteine through the conserved F or W. The D gene is left open where the match is weak. Where a row states a size, it is once, few, many or the class of an expanded clone; other rows omit it.

J: TRBJ1-2
size: .
length: 15
D: TRBD1
V: TRBV5-8
DNA: TGTGCCAGCAGCATGGGACAGGGAAGGAGCTATGGCTACACCTTC
CDR3: CASSMGQGRSYGYTF

J: TRBJ2-1
size: .
length: 16
D: .
V: TRBV3-1
DNA: TGTGCCAGCAGCCATCAACGCATGAGCTCCTACAATGAGCAGTTCTTC
CDR3: CASSHQRMSSYNEQFF

J: TRBJ2-2
size: many
length: 15
D: .
V: TRBV9
DNA: TGTGCCAGCAGCGTAGACCAGGGAAGTCCCGGGGAGCTGTTTTTT
CDR3: CASSVDQGSPGELFF

J: TRBJ2-3
size: .
length: 16
D: .
V: TRBV14
DNA: TGTGCCAGCAGCCAAGGTCTTGTGGGCCGAACAGATACGCAGTATTTT
CDR3: CASSQGLVGRTDTQYF

J: TRBJ2-3
size: .
length: 19
D: TRBD2
V: TRBV11-1
DNA: TGTGCCAGCAGCTTTTCTCGGCTAGCGGTATCCCAGATGACAGATACGCAGTATTTT
CDR3: CASSFSRLAVSQMTDTQYF

J: TRBJ2-7
size: many
length: 13
D: .
V: TRBV12-3/TRBV12-4
DNA: TGTGCCAGCAGTCCGGAGGTTCCCTACGAGCAGTACTTC
CDR3: CASSPEVPYEQYF

J: TRBJ2-5
size: .
length: 13
D: .
V: TRBV25-1
DNA: TGTGCCAGCAGTACCCGACCCGTGGAGACCCAGTACTTC
CDR3: CASSTRPVETQYF

J: TRBJ2-7
size: few
length: 16
D: TRBD2
V: TRBV20-1
DNA: TGCAGTGCTTCTCGCCGACTAGCGGGGGGGATGCGGGAGCAGTACTTC
CDR3: CSASRRLAGGMREQYF

J: TRBJ2-5
size: few
length: 11
D: .
V: TRBV25-1
DNA: TGTGCCAGCAGTGAGCTTTTCGGGCTGAACTTC
CDR3: CASSELFGLNF

J: TRBJ2-3
size: .
length: 13
D: .
V: TRBV7-9
DNA: TGTGCCAGCAGCTTCCAGGGTGCAGATACGCAGTATTTT
CDR3: CASSFQGADTQYF